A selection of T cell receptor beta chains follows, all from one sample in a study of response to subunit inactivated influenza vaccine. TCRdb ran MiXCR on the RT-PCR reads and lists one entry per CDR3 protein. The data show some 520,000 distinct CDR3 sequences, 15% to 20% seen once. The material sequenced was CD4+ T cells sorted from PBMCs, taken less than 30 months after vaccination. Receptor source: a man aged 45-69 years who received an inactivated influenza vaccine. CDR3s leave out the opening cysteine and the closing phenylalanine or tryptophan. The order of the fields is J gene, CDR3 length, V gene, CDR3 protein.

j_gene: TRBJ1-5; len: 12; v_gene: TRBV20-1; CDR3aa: SAQTVYSNQPQH
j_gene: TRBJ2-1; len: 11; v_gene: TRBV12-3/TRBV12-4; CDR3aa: ASRVSVGPEQF
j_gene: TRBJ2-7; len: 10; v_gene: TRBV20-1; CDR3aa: SASGNSYEQY
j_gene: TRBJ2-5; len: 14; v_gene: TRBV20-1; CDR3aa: SAPGTSGADQETQY
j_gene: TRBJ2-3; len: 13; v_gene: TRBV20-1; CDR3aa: SATFRTFSTDTQY
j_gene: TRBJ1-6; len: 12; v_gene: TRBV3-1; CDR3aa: ASSRRGEDSPLH
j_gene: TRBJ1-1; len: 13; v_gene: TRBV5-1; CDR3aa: ASSIQQGTNTEAF
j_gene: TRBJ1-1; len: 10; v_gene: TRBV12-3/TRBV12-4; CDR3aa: ASSWTGLEAF
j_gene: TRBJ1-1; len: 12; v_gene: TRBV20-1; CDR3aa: SARGAAMNTEAF
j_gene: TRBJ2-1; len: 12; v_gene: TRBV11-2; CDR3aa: ASSHGQGASEQF
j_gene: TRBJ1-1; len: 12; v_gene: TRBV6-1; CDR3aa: ASTKDWGATEAF
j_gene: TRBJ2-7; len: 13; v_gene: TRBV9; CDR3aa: ASSPTTTGSYEQY
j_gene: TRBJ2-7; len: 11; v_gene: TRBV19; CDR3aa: ASSPRDTTFQY
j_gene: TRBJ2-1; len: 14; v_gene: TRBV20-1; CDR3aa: SAQSPLAGIINEQF
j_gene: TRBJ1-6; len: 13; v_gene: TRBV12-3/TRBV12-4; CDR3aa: ATRGAGGYNSPLH
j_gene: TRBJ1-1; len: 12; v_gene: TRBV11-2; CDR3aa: ASSLGKWNTEAF
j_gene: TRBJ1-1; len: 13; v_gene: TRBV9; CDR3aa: ASSVHRGRNTEAF
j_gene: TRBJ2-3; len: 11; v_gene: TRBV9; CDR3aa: ASSVGGADTQY
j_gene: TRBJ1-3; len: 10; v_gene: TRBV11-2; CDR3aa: ASIFEGNTIY
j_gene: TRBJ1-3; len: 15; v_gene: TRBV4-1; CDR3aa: ASSQEGHATSGNTIY
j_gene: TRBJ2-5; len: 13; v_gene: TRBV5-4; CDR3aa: ASGRQGSMEETQY
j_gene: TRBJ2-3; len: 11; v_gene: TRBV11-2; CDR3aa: PSSSTGADTQY
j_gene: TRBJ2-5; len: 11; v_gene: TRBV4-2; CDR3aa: ASSQGLEQTQY
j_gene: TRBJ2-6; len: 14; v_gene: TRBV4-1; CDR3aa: ASRQVGRSGANVLT
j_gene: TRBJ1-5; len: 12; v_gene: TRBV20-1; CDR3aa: SAGGQGADQPQH
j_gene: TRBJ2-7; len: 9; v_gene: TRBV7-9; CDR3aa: ASSFINEQY
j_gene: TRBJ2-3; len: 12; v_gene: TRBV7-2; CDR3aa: ASSPGTGVDTQY
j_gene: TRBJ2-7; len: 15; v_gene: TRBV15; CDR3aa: ATSKKVGGEGSYEQY
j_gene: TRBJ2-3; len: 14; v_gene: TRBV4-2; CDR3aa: ASSQAGASGRGTQY
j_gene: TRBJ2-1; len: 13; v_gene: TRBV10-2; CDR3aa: ASSGGLAGYNEQF
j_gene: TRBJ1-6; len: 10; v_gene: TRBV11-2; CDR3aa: ASSLSAAPLH
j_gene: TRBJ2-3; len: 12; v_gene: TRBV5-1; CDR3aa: ASSFGRESDTQY
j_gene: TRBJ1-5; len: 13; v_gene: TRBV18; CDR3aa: ASSPRTGSFQPQH
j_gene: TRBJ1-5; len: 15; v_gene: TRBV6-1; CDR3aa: ASSQPPGQGSNQPQH
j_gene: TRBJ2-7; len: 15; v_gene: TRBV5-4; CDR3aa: ASSFGGGFSGSYEQY
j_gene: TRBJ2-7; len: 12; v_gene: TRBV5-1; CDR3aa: ASSGSQRFYEQY
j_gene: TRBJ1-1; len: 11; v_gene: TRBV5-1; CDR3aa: ASSPSSDTEAF
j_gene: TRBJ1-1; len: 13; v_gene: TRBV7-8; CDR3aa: ASSLVALGQGEAF
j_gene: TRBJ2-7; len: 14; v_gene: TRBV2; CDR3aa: ASSEGQGPSSNEQY
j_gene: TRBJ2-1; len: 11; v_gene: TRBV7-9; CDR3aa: ASSFLSSNEQF
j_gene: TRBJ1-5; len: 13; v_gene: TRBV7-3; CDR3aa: ASSLFAGVRQPQH
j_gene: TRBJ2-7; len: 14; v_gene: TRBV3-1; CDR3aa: ASSLRTSGSPYEQY
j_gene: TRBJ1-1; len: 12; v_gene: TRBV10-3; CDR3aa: AIRRGPGGGEAF
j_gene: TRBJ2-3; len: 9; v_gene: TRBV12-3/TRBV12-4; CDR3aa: ATATPDTQY
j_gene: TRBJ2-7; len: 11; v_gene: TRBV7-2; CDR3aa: ASSADGWYEQY
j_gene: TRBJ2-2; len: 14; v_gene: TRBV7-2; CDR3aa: ASSLVGGLDTGELF
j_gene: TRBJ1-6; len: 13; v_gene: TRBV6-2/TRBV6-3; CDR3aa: ASSRQEIWISPLH
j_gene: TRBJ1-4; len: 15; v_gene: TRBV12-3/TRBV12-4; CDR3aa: ASSSPGQDSTNEKLF
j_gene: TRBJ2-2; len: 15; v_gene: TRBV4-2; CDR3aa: ASSQEGRGFGTGELF
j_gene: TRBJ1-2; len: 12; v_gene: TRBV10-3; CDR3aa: AISETGTGYGYT
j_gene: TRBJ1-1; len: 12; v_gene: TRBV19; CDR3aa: ASSTRQKSTEAF
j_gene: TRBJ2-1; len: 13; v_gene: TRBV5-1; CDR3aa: ASSLVDSSYNEQF
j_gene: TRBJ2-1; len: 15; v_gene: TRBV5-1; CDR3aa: ASSLAGSGSSYNEQF